What follows are 6 T cell receptor beta chains derived from one specimen sequenced in a study of regulatory T cells in long-lasting Graves disease (dated by TCRdb to the early 2020s). The receptor library was made with multiplex PCR. Sequencing used an Illumina HiSeq 4000. CDR3 regions were amplified by Arm-PCR with iRepertoire HTBI primers to construct TCR beta libraries. TCRdb trimmed public reads at Q25 via fastp, called clones via MiXCR and kept in-frame beta chains. CDR3 protein sequences are deduplicated, and each keeps its most common genes and DNA. Within this sample are fewer than 600,000 distinct CDR3 sequences, with approximately 23% of them counted one time only. The top ten clonotypes cover under 15% of the sample. What the time point label conveys for this sample: persistent/refractory GD, antithyroid drugs over 5 years with positive TRAb. RNA was extracted from PBMCs in TRIzol for both TCR sequencing and RNA sequencing.

The material was peripheral blood mononuclear cells (PBMCs), obtained when the disease was refractory, from a patient treated with antithyroid drugs. The receptor set was obtained from a female donor with Graves disease.

The V call is TRBV20-1, the J call TRBJ1-1, with 9 bases that match TRBD1. This CDR3 contains 13 residues. CDR1 DFQATT and CDR2 SNEGSKA come from the germline V gene (reference sequence). J gave up 6 bases and V 6 bases, and 8 bases lay outside the gene matches. CDR3 loop: CSAGDRVRSEAFF. The CDR3 DNA reads TGCAGTGCGGGGGACAGGGTCAGGTCTGAAGCTTTCTTT.

This clonotype was detected many times. The chain carries TRBV11-3 and TRBJ1-1; D ambiguous. Trimming pared 3 bases from V and 0 bases from J, leaving 8 bases between. Germline CDR1 is SGHNT and CDR2 is YENEEA. This CDR3 has 14 amino acids. CDR3 in DNA: TGTGCCAGCAGCTTGTACAGCGTGAACACTGAAGCTTTCTTT. Protein: CASSLYSVNTEAFF.

This clonotype was recorded only once. The CDR3, as DNA: TGTGCCAGCATCCAGGGATTGAACACTGAAGCTTTCTTT. This codes for CASIQGLNTEAFF. This chain links TRBV5-6 with TRBJ1-1; maybe TRBD1 (5 bases). The CDR3 is 13 amino acids. V was clipped by 6 bases and J by 0 bases, with 9 bases between them. Germline-derived CDR1 and CDR2 are SGHDT and YYEEEE.

This clonotype showed up just a few times. The chain joins TRBV19 to TRBJ2-2; D possibly corresponds to TRBD1 (5 bases). The CDR3 extends over 15 amino acids. V was cut by 4 bases and J by 4 bases, with 13 bases left in between. Germline CDR1 LNHDA, CDR2 SQIVND (reference sequence). CDR3 coding DNA: TGTGCCAGTAGTACCCAGGGTTTTAGCACCGGGGAGCTGTTTTTT. It translates to CASSTQGFSTGELFF. The full variable domain, completed using reference TRBV19 and TRBJ2-2, is DGGITQSPKYLFRKEGQNVTLSCEQNLNHDAMYWYRQDPGQGLRLIYYSQIVNDFQKGDIAEGYSVSREKKESFPLTVTSAQKNPTAFYLCASSTQGFSTGELFFGEGSRLTVL.

This clonotype has a count of ten or more. The chain has TRBV2 and TRBJ1-2, with TRBD1 matching over 7 bases. Unmatched junction bases numbered 10, after V lost 6 bases and J lost 6 bases. The length of the CDR3 is 14 residues. Germline CDR1 SNHLY, CDR2 FYNNEI. The CDR3 is CASRTPDRVHGYTF. In DNA, the CDR3 is TGTGCCAGCAGAACTCCTGACAGGGTCCATGGCTACACCTTC. Full variable domain (outside the CDR3, taken from reference TRBV2 and TRBJ1-2): EPEVTQTPSHQVTQMGQEVILRCVPISNHLYFYWYRQILGQKVEFLVSFYNNEISEKSEIFDDQFSVERPDGSNFTLKIRSTKLEDSAMYFCASRTPDRVHGYTFGSGTRLTVV.

This clonotype has at least ten counts. CDR3 sequence: CSARGVGLYEQYF. The CDR3 DNA reads TGCAGTGCTAGGGGGGTGGGGCTCTACGAGCAGTACTTC. This chain joins TRBV20-1 and TRBJ2-7; D possibly uses TRBD1 or TRBD2 (5 bases each). This CDR3 contains 13 residues. CDR1 and CDR2 (germline): DFQATT, SNEGSKA (reference sequence). Trimming stripped 3 bases from V and 3 bases from J, with 12 bases between.